The clone carrying this T cell receptor beta chain was counted many times. The sample is drawn from a study of neurological immune-mediated disorders. Losses at the gene ends were 1 base for V and 6 bases for J; bases not matched to a gene: 10. From germline, CDR1 is SGHVS and CDR2 FQNEAQ. This CDR3 region has 16 residues. In TCRdb, the 5' RACE reads were re-called with MiXCR into one record per CDR3 protein. The sample lists over 65,000 distinct CDR3 sequences; 2% to 3% were seen once. This clonotype was obtained from a woman aged 25 to 39 with multiple sclerosis. The genes are TRBV7-8 and TRBJ2-3, with 7 bases identical to TRBD1. Specimen: PBMCs. CDR3 coding DNA: TGTGCCAGCAGCTTAGGAGGGGGCCATCGCAGGGATACGCAGTATTTT. Amino acids: CASSLGGGHRRDTQYF.